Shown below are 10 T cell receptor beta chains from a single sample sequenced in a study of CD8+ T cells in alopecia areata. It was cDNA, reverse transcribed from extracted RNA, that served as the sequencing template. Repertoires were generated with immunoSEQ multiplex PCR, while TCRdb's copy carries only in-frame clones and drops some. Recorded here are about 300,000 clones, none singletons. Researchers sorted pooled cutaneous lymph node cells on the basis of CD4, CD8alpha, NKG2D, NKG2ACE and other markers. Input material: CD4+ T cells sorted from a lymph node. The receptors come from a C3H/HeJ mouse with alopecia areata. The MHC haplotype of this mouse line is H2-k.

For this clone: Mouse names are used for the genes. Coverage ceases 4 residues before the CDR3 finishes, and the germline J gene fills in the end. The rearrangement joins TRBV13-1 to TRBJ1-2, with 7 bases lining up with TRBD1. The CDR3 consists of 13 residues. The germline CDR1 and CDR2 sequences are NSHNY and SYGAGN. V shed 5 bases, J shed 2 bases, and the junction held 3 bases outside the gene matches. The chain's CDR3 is CASRKQGNSDYTF. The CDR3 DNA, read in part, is TGTGCCAGCAGAAAACAGGGGAACTCC.

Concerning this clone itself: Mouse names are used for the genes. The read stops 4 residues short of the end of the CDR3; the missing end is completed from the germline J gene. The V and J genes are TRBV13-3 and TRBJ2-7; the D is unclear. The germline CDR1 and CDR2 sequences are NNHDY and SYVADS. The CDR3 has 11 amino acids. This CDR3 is CASSAQYEQYF. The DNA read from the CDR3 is TGTGCCAGCAGTGCCCAATAT.

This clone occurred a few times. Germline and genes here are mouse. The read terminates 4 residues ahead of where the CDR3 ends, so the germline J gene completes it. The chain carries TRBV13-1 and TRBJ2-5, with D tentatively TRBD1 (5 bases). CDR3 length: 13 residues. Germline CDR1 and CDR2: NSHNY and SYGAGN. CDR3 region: CASSDEGRDTQYF. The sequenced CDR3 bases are TGTGCCAGCAGTGATGAGGGGAGAGAC.

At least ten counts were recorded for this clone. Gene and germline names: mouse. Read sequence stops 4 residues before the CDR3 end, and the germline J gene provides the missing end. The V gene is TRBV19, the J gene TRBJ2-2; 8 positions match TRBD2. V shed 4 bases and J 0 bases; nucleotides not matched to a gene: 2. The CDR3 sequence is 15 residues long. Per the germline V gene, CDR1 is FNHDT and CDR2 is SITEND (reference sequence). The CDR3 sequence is CASSSGLANTGQLYF. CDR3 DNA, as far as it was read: TGTGCCAGCAGTTCGGGACTGGCAAACACCGGG.

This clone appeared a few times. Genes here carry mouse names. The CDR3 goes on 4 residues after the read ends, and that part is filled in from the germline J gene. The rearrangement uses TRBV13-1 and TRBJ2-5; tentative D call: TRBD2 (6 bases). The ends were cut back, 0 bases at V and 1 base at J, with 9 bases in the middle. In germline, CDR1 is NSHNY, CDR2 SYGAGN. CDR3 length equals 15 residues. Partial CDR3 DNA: TGTGCCAGCAGTGATGCTGGGGTTGACCAAGAC. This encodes CASSDAGVDQD. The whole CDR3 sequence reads CASSDAGVDQDTQYF.

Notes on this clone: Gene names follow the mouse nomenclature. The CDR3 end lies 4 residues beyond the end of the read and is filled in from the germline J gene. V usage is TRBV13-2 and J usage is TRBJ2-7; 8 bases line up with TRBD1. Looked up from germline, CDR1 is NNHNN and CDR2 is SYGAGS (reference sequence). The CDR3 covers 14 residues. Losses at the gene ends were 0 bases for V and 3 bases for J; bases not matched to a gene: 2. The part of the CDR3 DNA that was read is TGTGCCAGCGGTGATGCGACAGGGGACTAT. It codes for CASGDATGDY. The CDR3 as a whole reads CASGDATGDYEQYF.

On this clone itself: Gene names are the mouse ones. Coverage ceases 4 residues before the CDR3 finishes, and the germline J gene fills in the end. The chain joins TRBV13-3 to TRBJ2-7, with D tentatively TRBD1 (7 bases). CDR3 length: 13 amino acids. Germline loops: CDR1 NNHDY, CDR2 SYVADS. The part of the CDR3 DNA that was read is TGTGCCAGCAATGGCAGGGGGGAATAT. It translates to CASNGRGEY. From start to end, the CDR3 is CASNGRGEYEQYF.

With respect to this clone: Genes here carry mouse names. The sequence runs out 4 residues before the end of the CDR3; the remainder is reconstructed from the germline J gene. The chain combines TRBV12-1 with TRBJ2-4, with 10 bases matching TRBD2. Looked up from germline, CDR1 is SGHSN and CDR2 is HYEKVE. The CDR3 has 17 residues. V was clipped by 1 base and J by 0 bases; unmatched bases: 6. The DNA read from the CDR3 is TGTGCCAGCTCTCTTTCGACTGGGGGGATGAGTCAAAAC. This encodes CASSLSTGGMSQN. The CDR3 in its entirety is CASSLSTGGMSQNTLYF. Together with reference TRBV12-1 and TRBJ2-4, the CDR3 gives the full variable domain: DSGVVQSPRHIIKEKGGRSVLTCIPISGHSNVVWYQQTLGKELKFLIQHYEKVERDKGFLPSRFSVQQFDDYHSEMNMSALELEDSAMYFCASSLSTGGMSQNTLYFGAGTRLSVL.

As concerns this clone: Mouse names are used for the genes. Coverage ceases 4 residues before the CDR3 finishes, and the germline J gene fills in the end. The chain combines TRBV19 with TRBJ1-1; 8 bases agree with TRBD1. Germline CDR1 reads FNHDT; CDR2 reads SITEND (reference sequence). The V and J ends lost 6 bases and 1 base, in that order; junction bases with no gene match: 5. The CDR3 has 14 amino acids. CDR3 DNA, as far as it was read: TGTGCCAGCATTACCAGGGGGCTGAACACA. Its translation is CASITRGLNT. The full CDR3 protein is CASITRGLNTEVFF.

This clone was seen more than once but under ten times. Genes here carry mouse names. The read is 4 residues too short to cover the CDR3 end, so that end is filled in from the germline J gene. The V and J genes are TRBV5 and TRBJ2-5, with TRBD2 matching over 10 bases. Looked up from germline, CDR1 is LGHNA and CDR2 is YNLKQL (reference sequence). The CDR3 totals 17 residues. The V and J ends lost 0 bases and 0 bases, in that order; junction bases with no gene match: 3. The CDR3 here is CASSQDPLGGNQDTQYF. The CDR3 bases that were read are TGTGCCAGCAGCCAAGATCCACTGGGGGGGAACCAAGAC.